This TCR beta chain was sequenced during a study of cytomegalovirus exposure and HLA in healthy donors. Study at large: Across almost 400 genotyped donors, more than 75% landed in the Caucasian-associated ancestry cluster. General study points: What a later analysis reportedly showed was that an Asian-associated ancestry cluster had fewer N-insertions than the roughly 670-donor mean.

On this clone itself: The antigen is unknown.

Germline V gives CDR1 SGDLS, CDR2 YYNGEE. This CDR3 region has 14 residues. J gave up 10 bases and V 0 bases, and 5 bases lay outside the gene matches. All donors participated as healthy donors of bone marrow. Each donor was nominally healthy when sampled (though unrecorded immune exposures were likely). PCR involved 60 Vbeta and 13 Jbeta primers. The data were produced by immunoSEQ multiplex PCR, yet TCRdb's version contains in-frame clones alone and is incomplete. The sample contains approximately 160,000 clones, 60% to 80% of which appear only once. The receptor was derived from a woman aged 50 to 60 in good health and CMV-seropositive. The sample comprised PBMCs. The chain recombines TRBV9 with TRBJ2-1, with 9 bases that match TRBD1. CDR3 DNA sequence: TGTGCCAGCAGCGTAGAGACAGGGGGATTCGAGCAGTTCTTC. As protein: CASSVETGGFEQFF.